Reported below is one T cell receptor (beta chain). Its antigen is as yet unknown. The CDR3 covers 15 residues. Trimming stripped 7 bases from V and 6 bases from J, with 16 bases between. Germline V gene sequence: CDR1 SNHLY, CDR2 FYNNEI. The data derive from a study of T cell responses to AZD1222 COVID-19 vaccine. Clones were read by immunoSEQ multiplex PCR, and TCRdb kept only the in-frame ones, dropping some. The table shows more than 100,000 clones, with more than 85% occurring only once. Study results and limitations: Mapped onto spike, vaccine-associated CD4 TCRs spanned it and were dominant at 160-218 and 743-854.

The chain couples TRBV2 to TRBJ1-6; perhaps TRBD1 as D (6 bases). The sequence derives from an adult in good health. The sequencing here drew on peripheral blood, taken on day 0 of AZD1222 vaccination. CDR3 loop: CASTWGGRGNSPLHF. CDR3 bases: TGTGCCAGCACCTGGGGGGGGCGGGGTAATTCACCCCTCCACTTT. The variable domain in full, completed from reference TRBV2 and TRBJ1-6, reads EPEVTQTPSHQVTQMGQEVILRCVPISNHLYFYWYRQILGQKVEFLVSFYNNEISEKSEIFDDQFSVERPDGSNFTLKIRSTKLEDSAMYFCASTWGGRGNSPLHFGNGTRLTVT.